These 22 T cell receptor beta chains came from one sample sequenced in a study of early T cells in non-severe SARS-CoV-2 infection (dated by TCRdb to about 2021). The library was obtained by 5' RACE. Sequenced on a NextSeq 500. TCRdb trimmed the raw reads at Q25, called clones with MiXCR and kept productive beta chains. For every CDR3 protein sequence, its rows merge into one entry that carries the most common genes and DNA. The sample profile shows over 45,000 distinct CDR3 sequences; roughly 5.9% of them were found once. The top ten clones comprise just over 4.5% of the sample. Input material: whole blood. These receptors all stem from an adult who was a healthcare worker with PCR-confirmed SARS-CoV-2 infection or an uninfected control (not recorded which).

This clonotype occurred many times. The chain uses TRBV27 and TRBJ1-2; the D gene is possibly TRBD1 (5 bases). Germline lookup yields CDR1 MNHEY and CDR2 SMNVEV (reference sequence). The V end was cut by 9 bases, the J end by 2 bases, with 10 bases between. This CDR3 has 12 residues. CDR3 protein: CASQGGNYGYTF. The CDR3, as DNA: TGTGCCAGTCAGGGAGGGAACTATGGCTACACCTTC.

This chain joins TRBV19 and TRBJ2-5; no clear D gene. In germline, CDR1 is LNHDA, CDR2 SQIVND (reference sequence). This CDR3 spans 14 amino acids. Trimming shortened V by 3 bases and J by 2 bases, and 10 bases separated the two germline ends. The CDR3 region is CASSIGGRQETQYF. The CDR3 bases are TGTGCCAGTAGTATCGGTGGCAGGCAAGAGACCCAGTACTTC.

Only a few counts were recorded for this clonotype. V usage is TRBV25-1 and J usage is TRBJ2-5; D call uncertain. CDR1 and CDR2 from the germline V gene are MGHDK and SYGVNS. V lost 6 bases and J lost 1, with 3 bases in between. The CDR3 is 11 amino acids. The CDR3 loop reads CASSRQETQYF. CDR3 sequence (DNA): TGTGCCAGCAGCCGCCAAGAGACCCAGTACTTC.

This clonotype appeared a few times. V usage is TRBV5-4 and J usage is TRBJ2-5, with TRBD1 identical over 7 bases. This CDR3 is built from 17 residues. Germline V gene data show CDR1 as SGHNT and CDR2 as YYREEE (reference sequence). V gave up 3 bases and J gave up 4 bases; unmatched junction bases: 15. This chain's CDR3 is CASSSRLTGSRGETQYF. Here the CDR3 DNA reads TGTGCCAGCAGCTCCCGCTTGACAGGGAGCAGAGGAGAGACCCAGTACTTC.

V and J are TRBV19 and TRBJ2-3; possibly TRBD1 or TRBD2 for D (5 bases each). Looked up from germline, CDR1 is LNHDA and CDR2 is SQIVND (reference sequence). This CDR3 spans 14 amino acids. V lost 5 bases and J 4 bases, leaving 13 bases between the germline ends. The CDR3 DNA is TGTGCCAGTAGTCCGGGACGGAATTCAGATACGCAGTATTTT. It is translated as CASSPGRNSDTQYF.

This clonotype was counted ten times or more. The CDR3 here is CATGGHVDTGELFF. In nucleotides, the CDR3 is TGTGCCACCGGGGGGCACGTAGACACCGGGGAGCTGTTTTTT. The chain links TRBV10-3 to TRBJ2-2; a weak D match, TRBD2 (7 bases). Germline V gene data show CDR1 as ENHRY and CDR2 as SYGVKD. V dropped 10 bases and J dropped 3 bases, with 15 bases sitting between them. The CDR3 has 14 residues.

This clonotype was picked up many times. The chain couples TRBV2 to TRBJ2-3, with no clear D. Trimming took off 7 bases at V and 4 bases at J, with 6 bases between the two ends. Germline-derived CDR1 and CDR2 are SNHLY and FYNNEI. This CDR3 is 11 amino acids long. The CDR3 DNA is TGTGCCAGCATAGGGTCAGATACGCAGTATTTT. Encoded protein: CASIGSDTQYF.

Note on this clonotype: It may be a read error: a sequence one base away is much more abundant. This chain uses TRBV7-9 with TRBJ1-1; D is unclear. This CDR3 spans 13 amino acids. V lost 2 bases to trimming and J lost 6 bases, with 10 bases between them. Germline CDR1 reads SEHNR; CDR2 reads FQNEAQ (reference sequence). CDR3 in DNA: TGTGCCAGCAGCTTAAAGGATAGATCTGAAGCTTTCTTT. Amino acids: CASSLKDRSEAFF.

This clonotype was detected a few times. This chain uses TRBV5-1 with TRBJ2-2, with D tentatively TRBD1 or TRBD2 (5 bases each). Germline assignment: CDR1 SGHRS and CDR2 YFSETQ. The CDR3 totals 14 residues. Deletions cut 8 bases from V and 7 bases from J, with 18 bases between. This chain's CDR3 is CASFRTLGDGELFF. The DNA of the CDR3 is TGCGCCAGTTTCCGGACCCTGGGGGACGGGGAGCTGTTTTTT.

Ten or more counts support this clonotype. V and J are TRBV5-1 and TRBJ2-5; D may be TRBD1 or TRBD2 (6 bases each). Germline CDR1 is SGHRS and CDR2 is YFSETQ. V lost 2 bases to trimming and J lost 4 bases, with 12 bases between them. The CDR3 has 14 residues. CDR3 loop: CASSFVGGRETQYF. DNA for the CDR3: TGCGCCAGCAGCTTCGTAGGGGGGAGAGAGACCCAGTACTTC.

About this clonotype itself: Given a much more abundant clone one base away, this may be a read error. The chain couples TRBV14 to TRBJ1-1; no definite D call. Germline V gives CDR1 SGHDN, CDR2 FVKESK. There are 15 residues in the CDR3. CDR3 DNA: TGTGTCAGCAGCCCCATGCTTGGTAAAAACACTGAAGCTTTCTTT. Its translation: CVSSPMLGKNTEAFF.

The chain combines TRBV20-1 with TRBJ2-3; D call uncertain. Germline V lookup: CDR1 DFQATT, CDR2 SNEGSKA (reference sequence). V gave up 6 bases and J gave up 5 bases, with 15 bases separating them. The CDR3 has 13 residues. As DNA, the CDR3 is TGCAGTGCCACGGTGAAGATAAAAGATACGCAGTATTTT. Translated, it gives CSATVKIKDTQYF.

This rearrangement joins TRBV3-1 to TRBJ2-5; no definite D call. Germline V lookup: CDR1 LGHDT, CDR2 YNNKEL (reference sequence). Trimming took 6 bases from V and 2 from J, leaving 16 bases between them. This CDR3 has 15 amino acids. CDR3 DNA sequence: TGTGCCAGCAGGCCCAAAAAGTCTAGACAAGAGACCCAGTACTTC. Its protein product is CASRPKKSRQETQYF.

This clonotype was counted ten times or more. The CDR3 reads CASSQAAGLDWTHDQPQHF. The DNA for the CDR3 is TGTGCCAGCAGCCAAGCCGCGGGATTGGATTGGACGCACGATCAGCCCCAGCATTTT. The genes are TRBV3-1 and TRBJ1-5; no reliable D call. Germline-derived CDR1 and CDR2 are LGHDT and YNNKEL (reference sequence). The CDR3 contains 19 residues. V lost 1 base and J 5 bases, leaving 24 bases between the germline ends.

This clonotype was seen many times. V is TRBV20-1 and J is TRBJ1-6; D is undetermined. This CDR3 is built from 17 residues. CDR1 DFQATT and CDR2 SNEGSKA come from the germline V gene (reference sequence). The V end lost 0 bases, the J end lost 0 bases, and 12 bases lay between the germline ends. The CDR3 DNA is TGCAGTGCTAGAGATAGAAGAGGGAGCTCCTATAATTCACCCCTCCACTTT. Translating it yields CSARDRRGSSYNSPLHF.

This chain joins TRBV11-2 and TRBJ2-7, with 8 bases matching TRBD2. From germline, CDR1 is SGHAT and CDR2 FQNNGV. This CDR3 is 16 amino acids long. After removal of 5 bases from V and 0 bases from J, the junction contained 9 bases not matched to a gene. As DNA, the CDR3 is TGTGCCAGCAGCCGGGGGGGACTGACGAGCTCCTACGAGCAGTACTTC. It yields the protein CASSRGGLTSSYEQYF.

This clonotype was found a few times. The chain recombines TRBV7-8 with TRBJ1-4; D call uncertain. Trimming stripped 1 base from V and 8 bases from J, with 8 bases between. There are 13 residues in the CDR3. Germline-derived CDR1 and CDR2 are SGHVS and FQNEAQ. The chain's CDR3 is CASSLGRLEKLFF. CDR3 DNA sequence: TGTGCCAGCAGCTTAGGCAGGTTGGAAAAACTGTTTTTT.

This clonotype was recorded at least ten times. The J gene is TRBJ1-6, the V gene TRBV2; a possible D gene is TRBD1 (6 bases). Germline-derived CDR1 and CDR2 are SNHLY and FYNNEI. Trimming stripped 4 bases from V and 6 bases from J, with 13 bases between. The CDR3 contains 15 residues. CDR3 amino acids: CASSVTGQINSPLHF. Here the CDR3 DNA reads TGTGCCAGCAGTGTAACAGGGCAAATTAATTCACCCCTCCACTTT.

This clonotype appeared a few times. The chain recombines TRBV20-1 with TRBJ1-6; 9 bases match TRBD1. Germline lookup yields CDR1 DFQATT and CDR2 SNEGSKA (reference sequence). Trimming took 3 bases from V and 7 from J; bases not matched to a gene: 1. The length of the CDR3 is 13 residues. CDR3 region: CSASGQGNSPLHF. The CDR3 nucleotides read TGCAGTGCTAGCGGACAGGGGAATTCACCCCTCCACTTT.

This clonotype was detected ten times or more. V is TRBV30 and J is TRBJ2-7; the match to TRBD1 covers 8 bases. CDR1 is GTSNPN, CDR2 SVGIG, per germline (reference sequence). This CDR3 contains 14 residues. With 3 bases clipped from V and 0 bases from J, the junction kept 4 bases outside the gene matches. DNA of the CDR3: TGTGCCTGGAGCCCGGACAGGGACTCCTACGAGCAGTACTTC. The encoded protein is CAWSPDRDSYEQYF.

The chain combines TRBV5-4 with TRBJ2-5; D remains unclear. The CDR3 is 14 residues long. The germline V gene encodes CDR1 SGHNT and CDR2 YYREEE (reference sequence). V gave up 2 bases and J gave up 2 bases, with 10 bases separating them. The CDR3 protein is CASSFSTVQETQYF. CDR3 coding DNA: TGTGCCAGCAGCTTCTCGACCGTGCAAGAGACCCAGTACTTC.

This clonotype was observed many times. The chain recombines TRBV5-1 with TRBJ1-6; D not resolved. Looked up from germline, CDR1 is SGHRS and CDR2 is YFSETQ. There are 16 residues in the CDR3. V lost 3 bases and J 8 bases, leaving 18 bases between the germline ends. CDR3 loop: CASSSTIQASDSPLHF. CDR3 coding DNA: TGCGCCAGCAGCTCGACAATCCAGGCTAGCGATTCACCCCTCCACTTT.